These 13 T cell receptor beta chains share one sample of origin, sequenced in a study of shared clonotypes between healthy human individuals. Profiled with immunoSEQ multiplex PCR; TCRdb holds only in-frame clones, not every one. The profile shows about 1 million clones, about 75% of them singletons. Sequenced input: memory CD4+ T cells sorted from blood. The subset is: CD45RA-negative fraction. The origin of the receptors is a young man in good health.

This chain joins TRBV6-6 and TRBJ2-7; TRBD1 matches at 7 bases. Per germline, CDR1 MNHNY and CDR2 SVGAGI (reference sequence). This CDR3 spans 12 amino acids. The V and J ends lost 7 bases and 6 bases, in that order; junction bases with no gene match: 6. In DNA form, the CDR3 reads TGTGCCAGCAAAGACAGGGCAGGCGAGCAGTACTTC. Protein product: CASKDRAGEQYF.

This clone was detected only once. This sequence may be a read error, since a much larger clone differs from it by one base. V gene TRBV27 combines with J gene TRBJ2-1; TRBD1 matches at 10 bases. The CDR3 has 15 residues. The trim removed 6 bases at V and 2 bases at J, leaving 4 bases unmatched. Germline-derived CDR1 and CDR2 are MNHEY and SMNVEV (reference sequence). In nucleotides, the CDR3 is TGTGCCAGCAGCCTCGACAGGGGGCCCTACAATGAGCAGTTCTTC. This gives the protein CASSLDRGPYNEQFF.

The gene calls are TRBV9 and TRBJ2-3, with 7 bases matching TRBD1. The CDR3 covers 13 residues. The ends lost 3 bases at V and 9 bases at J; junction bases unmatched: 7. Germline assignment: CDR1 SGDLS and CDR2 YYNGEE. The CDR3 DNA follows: TGTGCCAGCAGCGGGACAGGCCCTGGGACGCAGTATTTT. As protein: CASSGTGPGTQYF.

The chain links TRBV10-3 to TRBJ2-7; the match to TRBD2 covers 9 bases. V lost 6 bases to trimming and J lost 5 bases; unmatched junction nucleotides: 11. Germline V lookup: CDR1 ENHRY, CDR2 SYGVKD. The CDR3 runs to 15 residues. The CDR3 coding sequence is TGTGCCATCAGCCAAGCAGCTAGCGGGGCCCACGAGCAGTACTTC. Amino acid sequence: CAISQAASGAHEQYF.

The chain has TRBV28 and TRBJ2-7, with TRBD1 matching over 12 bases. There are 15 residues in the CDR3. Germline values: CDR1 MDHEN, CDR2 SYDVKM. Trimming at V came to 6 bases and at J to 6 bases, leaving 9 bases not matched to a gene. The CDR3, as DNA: TGTGCCAGCAGCTCAACCGGGACAGGGGGCTCCGAGCAGTACTTC. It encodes CASSSTGTGGSEQYF. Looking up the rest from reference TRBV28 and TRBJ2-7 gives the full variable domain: DVKVTQSSRYLVKRTGEKVFLECVQDMDHENMFWYRQDPGLGLRLIYFSYDVKMKEKGDIPEGYSVSREKKERFSLILESASTNQTSMYLCASSSTGTGGSEQYFGPGTRLTVT.

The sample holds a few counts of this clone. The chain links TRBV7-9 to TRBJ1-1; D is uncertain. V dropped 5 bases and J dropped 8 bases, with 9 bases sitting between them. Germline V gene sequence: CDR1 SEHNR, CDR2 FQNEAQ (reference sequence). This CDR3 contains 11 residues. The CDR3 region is CASSLTEEAFF. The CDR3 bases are TGTGCCAGCAGCCTTACAGAGGAAGCTTTCTTT. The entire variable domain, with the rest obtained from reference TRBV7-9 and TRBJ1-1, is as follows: DTGVSQNPRHKITKRGQNVTFRCDPISEHNRLYWYRQTLGQGPEFLTYFQNEAQLEKSRLLSDRFSAERPKGSFSTLEIQRTEQGDSAMYLCASSLTEEAFFGQGTRLTVV.

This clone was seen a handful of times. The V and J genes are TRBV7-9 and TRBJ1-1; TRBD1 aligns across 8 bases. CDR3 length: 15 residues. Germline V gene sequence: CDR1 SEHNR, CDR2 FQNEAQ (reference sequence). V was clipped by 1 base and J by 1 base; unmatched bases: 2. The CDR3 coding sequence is TGTGCCAGCAGCTTAGAGGGACAGGCGAACACTGAAGCTTTCTTT. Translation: CASSLEGQANTEAFF.

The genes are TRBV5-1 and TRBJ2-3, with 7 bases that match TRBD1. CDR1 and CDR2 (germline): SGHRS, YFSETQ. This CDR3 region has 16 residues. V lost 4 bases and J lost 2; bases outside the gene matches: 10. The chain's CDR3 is CASSPRQGAPTDTQYF. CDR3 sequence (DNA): TGCGCCAGCAGCCCTAGACAGGGCGCACCCACAGATACGCAGTATTTT.

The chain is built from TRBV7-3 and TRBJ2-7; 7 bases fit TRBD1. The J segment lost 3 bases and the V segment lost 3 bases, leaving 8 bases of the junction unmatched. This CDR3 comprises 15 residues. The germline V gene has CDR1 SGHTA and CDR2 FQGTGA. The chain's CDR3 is CASSFTGAGVYEQYF. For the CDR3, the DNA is TGTGCCAGCAGCTTCACAGGGGCTGGCGTCTACGAGCAGTACTTC.

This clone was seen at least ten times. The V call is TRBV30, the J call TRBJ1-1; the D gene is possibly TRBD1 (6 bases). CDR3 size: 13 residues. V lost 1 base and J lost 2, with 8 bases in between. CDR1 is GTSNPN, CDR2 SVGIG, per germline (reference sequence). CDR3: CAWSGGQNTEAFF. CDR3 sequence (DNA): TGTGCCTGGAGTGGGGGGCAAAACACTGAAGCTTTCTTT.

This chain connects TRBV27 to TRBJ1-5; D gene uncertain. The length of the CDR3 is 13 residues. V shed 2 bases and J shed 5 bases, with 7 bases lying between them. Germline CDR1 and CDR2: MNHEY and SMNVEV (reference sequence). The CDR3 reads CASSLTDDQPQHF. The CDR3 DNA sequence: TGTGCCAGCAGTTTAACAGATGATCAGCCCCAGCATTTT.

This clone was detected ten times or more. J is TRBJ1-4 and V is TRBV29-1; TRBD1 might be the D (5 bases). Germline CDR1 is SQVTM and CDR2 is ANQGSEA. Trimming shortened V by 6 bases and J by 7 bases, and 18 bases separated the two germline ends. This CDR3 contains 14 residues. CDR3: CSVGGTPGGEKLFF. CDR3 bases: TGCAGCGTCGGCGGGACCCCGGGAGGTGAAAAACTGTTTTTT.

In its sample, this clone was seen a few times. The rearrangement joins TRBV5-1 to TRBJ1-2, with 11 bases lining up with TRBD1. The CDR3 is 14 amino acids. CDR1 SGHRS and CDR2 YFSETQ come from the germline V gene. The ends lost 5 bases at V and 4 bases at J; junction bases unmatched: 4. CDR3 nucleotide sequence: TGCGCCAGCAGGGGGACAGGGGGTGCCTATGGCTACACCTTC. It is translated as CASRGTGGAYGYTF.